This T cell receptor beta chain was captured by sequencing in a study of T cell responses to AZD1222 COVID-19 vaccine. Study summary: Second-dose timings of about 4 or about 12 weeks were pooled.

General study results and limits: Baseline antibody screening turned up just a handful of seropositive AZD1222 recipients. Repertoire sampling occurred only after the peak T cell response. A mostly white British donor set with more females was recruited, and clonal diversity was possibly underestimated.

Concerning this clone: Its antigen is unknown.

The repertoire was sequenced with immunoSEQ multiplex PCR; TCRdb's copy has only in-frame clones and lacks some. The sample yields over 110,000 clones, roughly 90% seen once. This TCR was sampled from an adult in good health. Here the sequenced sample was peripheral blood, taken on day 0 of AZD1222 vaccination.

The CDR3 coding sequence is TGTGCCAGCACCCCAAATACGGGAAAAATCCAATCACCCCTCCACTTT. Translating it yields CASTPNTGKIQSPLHF. The chain employs TRBV27 and TRBJ1-6; D unresolved. This CDR3 comprises 16 residues. Trimming pared 7 bases from V and 10 bases from J, leaving 23 bases between. Germline V gene lookup returns CDR1 MNHEY and CDR2 SMNVEV (reference sequence).